This T cell receptor (beta chain) is drawn from a study of blood T cells in healthy people across ages. Regarding the study as a whole: Among T cells, TCR beta diversity per million cells dropped roughly linearly as age rose. Long-lived donors had more naive CD4+ cells and higher diversity than aged donors.

The CDR3 consists of 15 residues. With 2 bases removed from V and 5 bases from J, the gap between germline ends came to 15 bases. Germline loops: CDR1 MNHNY, CDR2 SVGAGI (reference sequence). Every donor gave roughly 9.2 milliliters of peripheral blood. A second PCR, run for roughly 7 to 11 cycles, used a sample-barcoded 5' primer plus a J-beta primer mix. Each TCR beta cDNA got a 12-nucleotide random molecular identifier. TCRdb passed the 5' RACE reads through MiXCR, listing each CDR3 protein once. The table lists roughly 1.9 million distinct CDR3 sequences, roughly two fifths of them singletons. On this clonotype itself: Its specificity is not known.

The clonotype comes from a human donor in good health. The chain joins TRBV6-6 to TRBJ1-2; maybe TRBD1 (5 bases). The sequencing sample was made of blood. The CDR3 spells CASSYGGTEGYGYTF. CDR3 bases: TGTGCCAGCAGTTACGGAGGCACTGAGGGGTATGGCTACACCTTC.